These 2 T cell receptor beta chains share one sample of origin, sequenced in a study of cytomegalovirus exposure and HLA in healthy donors. The study ran its PCR with 60 Vbeta and 13 Jbeta primers. TCRdb's copy holds only in-frame clones and misses some; the assay was immunoSEQ multiplex PCR. The data hold over 150,000 clones, with 75% to 90% observed a single time. Sequencing was carried out using PBMCs. The source of these receptors is a man in his fifties in good health and CMV-seronegative.

The chain joins TRBV13 to TRBJ2-3; D perhaps matches TRBD2 (5 bases). Trimming removed 8 bases at V and 1 base at J, with 16 bases between. Germline lookup yields CDR1 PRHDT and CDR2 FYEKMQ (reference sequence). The CDR3 loop spans 15 amino acids. The CDR3 here is CASGRRLAGTDTQYF. For the CDR3, the DNA is TGTGCCAGCGGACGTAGGCTAGCAGGCACAGATACGCAGTATTTT.

The chain recombines TRBV6-1 with TRBJ1-6, with 8 bases matching TRBD1. The germline gives CDR1 MNHNS, CDR2 SASEGT. The CDR3 totals 16 residues. V dropped 4 bases and J dropped 4; count of bases not matched to a gene: 6. CDR3 loop: CASSARTGMYNSPLHF. DNA for the CDR3: TGTGCCAGCAGTGCCCGGACAGGGATGTATAATTCACCCCTCCACTTT.